This T cell receptor beta chain was retrieved from a study of cytomegalovirus exposure and HLA in healthy donors (TCRdb year 2017). About the study as a whole: An earlier analysis of approximately 640 of the donors reported 250 to 300 Gb of sequence data and more than 90 million unique TCR beta sequences from approximately 180 million T cells. Approximately 300 gigabases of sequencing data and tens of millions of unique TCR sequences were included in an early release covering around 600 HLA-typed donors. Among the roughly 400 genotyped donors, 75% to 90% belonged to the genetic ancestry cluster associated with self-reported Caucasian donors. The study aimed to test whether signatures of past pathogen exposure could be identified by cataloging public T cell receptors. Using immunosequencing, the study profiled T cell repertoires from roughly 650 subjects and related those repertoires to cytomegalovirus serostatus. Besides the first cohort of around 670 subjects, a separate validation cohort made up of over a hundred different subjects was used. High-throughput TCR immunosequencing, statistical association of individual TCRs with disease status, and machine learning were combined to predict cytomegalovirus infection status. A later analysis re-analyzed previously published TCR beta repertoires from 666 donors and added high-resolution HLA genotyping to study TCR occurrence patterns. Rather than drawing on any new phenotypic data, the later analysis identified candidate immune exposures from TCR beta sequences and the way those sequences occurred across donors. In an earlier analysis of over 550 of the donors, high-throughput TCR beta sequencing was used to judge whether each TCR beta V gene segment behaved as functional or pseudogenic. Donor age, sex, ethnicity and CMV serostatus were compiled alongside the repertoire data. A later genetic analysis used genome-wide SNP genotypes for about three fifths of the 666 donors, treating that subset as a discovery cohort. All discovery cohort repertoires had been generated on a single sequencing platform. HLA typing covered class I and class II loci at four-digit resolution. The number of typed donors differed by locus: about 620-630 for A, B, C, DRB1 and DQB1; 500 to 550 for DQA1; around 580 for DPA1; and roughly 490 for DPB1. Because of strong linkage in the cohort, 4 to 6 DR-DQ haplotypes were treated as single units for association and clustering. Among some 400 genotyped donors of the cohort, an average of roughly 240,000 unique TCR beta nucleotide sequences were sequenced per donor, roughly 18% of them non-productive.

Study-level results and caveats: Across donors, most TCR sequences were observed very rarely, whereas some public TCRs were present in many individuals. A further reported finding was that TCR beta sequences accurately predicted the HLA-A and HLA-B alleles for most subjects in the first cohort. When HLA alleles, especially DR and DQ, strongly co-occurred, TCR associations were difficult to assign to individual alleles. An earlier analysis of around 600 of the donors showed that most TCR beta V segments appeared in productive rearrangements either about 87% or about 30% of the time, which broadly matched IMGT annotations. A later analysis associated roughly 17,000 TCR beta sequences with specific HLA alleles at a false discovery rate of 0.05. In vitro tests confirmed that a few of the cytomegalovirus-associated TCR beta chains recognize cytomegalovirus antigens. Immune exposure information for the cohort was limited to CMV serostatus. Correlated functional status among segregating V segments might be attributable to linkage disequilibrium, but an unknown experimental factor could not be ruled out. Because HLA typing was missing for some donors at each locus, association tests included only the typed subset. A cluster of highly shared sequence variants was judged likely to represent a technical artifact of the sequencing pipeline. In a later analysis, several top co-occurrence clusters were reported to appear linked to parvovirus B19, influenza, CMV and Epstein-Barr virus. About 15 rarely observed V segments, including chromosome 9 orphons, were excluded from the earlier analysis of about 500 of the donors because counts were too low. In a later analysis, HLA-associated TCR beta chains were found to be more clonally expanded and to have lower generation probabilities than equally common non-associated chains. This cohort had only TCR beta chains sequenced, and the lack of alpha or paired-chain data limited which features could be detected. The study gave a list of 150 to 200 TCR beta chains associated with cytomegalovirus. An association between a missense DCLRE1C variant and V-gene and J-gene trimming of TCR beta chains was found in a later genetic analysis and replicated in an independent cohort. Roughly uniform sequencing depth across donors was assumed in presence/absence analyses, although this assumption may not hold. Most CMV-associated TCR beta chains appeared to be HLA-restricted in a later analysis, and the HLA associations seemed to be driven largely by CMV exposure. According to a later genetic analysis, donors in an Asian-associated ancestry cluster had fewer N-insertions in productive TCRs than the approximately 650-donor mean. The authors suggested that the approach could potentially be generalized to other disease states and immunological phenotypes. The classifier was reported to diagnose cytomegalovirus status with high specificity and sensitivity in both the original and validation cohorts. In a later analysis, TCR association rates were found to vary across HLA loci, with the most associated TCRs seen for DRB1 alleles and the fewest for HLA-C alleles.

The cohort consisted of hundreds of healthy bone marrow donors. Cohort members were all nominally healthy when sampled, although unrecorded immune exposures were likely present. The donor tested CMV seronegative and was one of the 352 seronegative cohort members. Each donor provided a peripheral blood sample, and peripheral blood mononuclear cells were used for TCR beta sequencing. Genomic DNA extraction from the blood cell samples was performed with the Qiagen DNeasy Blood Extraction Kit. Receptors were amplified or captured by the immunoSEQ multiplex PCR assay. For the multiplex PCR, a mixture combining 60 forward primers for TCR Vbeta segments and 13 reverse primers for TCR Jbeta segments was used. Amplification of the CDR3 region of rearranged TCR beta genes was performed with a multiplex PCR assay on genomic DNA. On the Illumina HiSeq System, the amplified TCR beta libraries were sequenced as 87-base-pair reads. The paper's processing steps were these. A later analysis counted about 82 million unique TCR beta chains across the 550 to 800 repertoires, and roughly 10 million of these chains were shared by at least two donors. A nearest-neighbor algorithm error-corrected the raw reads and collapsed the reads into unique sequences, merging closely related sequences to remove PCR and sequencing errors. V, D and J gene segments were assigned by aligning CDR3 sequences to IMGT reference sequences. For a sequence to be retained, a match of at least six nucleotides to both a V gene segment and a J gene segment was required. Rearrangements were called productive when the CDR3 lacked stop codons and stayed in frame with V and J; all others were non-productive. Following IMGT convention, CDR3 was defined as the stretch from the second conserved V-encoded cysteine to the conserved J-encoded phenylalanine. Sequences without an unambiguous match to a single V gene segment were excluded from the earlier analysis of approximately 600 of the donors. An earlier analysis of a few hundred of the donors called V segments functional above 56.7% productive rearrangements and segregating when the between-donor standard deviation exceeded 5%. A statistical classification framework was developed to diagnose cytomegalovirus status using the catalog of TCR beta chain sequences. V and J gene assignment, in a later analysis, came from comparing TCR nucleotide sequences with IMGT/GENE-DB human TR gene sequences. In a later analysis, CDR3 sequences and most-parsimonious VDJ recombination scenarios were assigned using the TCRdist pipeline. In a later analysis, each TCR beta chain was defined by its CDR3 amino acid sequence together with its V-gene family, and reads lacking a unique V-gene family were excluded. As a way to deal with suspected cross-contamination and a sequencing artifact, a later analysis dropped 592 nucleotide sequences that were highly shared and had low generation probability. A later analysis calculated a clonal expansion index for each public chain from normalized within-repertoire ranks of inferred template counts. In a later analysis, generation probabilities were computed with a VDJ recombination model fitted to out-of-frame rearrangements, and the resulting probabilities were checked against IGoR. In a later analysis, TCR-TCR, TCR-HLA and TCR-CMV co-occurrence was scored with hypergeometric tests, and a repertoire-size bias correction was applied to TCR pairs. To estimate false discovery rates, a later analysis permuted the HLA or CMV assignments 20 times. In a later analysis, co-occurring TCRs were grouped using DBSCAN, with TCRdist sequence similarity added in when clustering inside HLA-allele-positive subsets. For co-occurrence clustering, repertoires with fewer than 30,000 or more than 120,000 public chains were excluded, along with four or five repertoires with anomalous nucleotide sharing. Here the immuneACCESS table is served through TCRdb, limited to in-frame sequences with V and J called. Missing clones are a known gap in these copies; in checked studies unresolved V genes cover under half, and the rest lacks a known reason. V and J calls and clone size come straight from that table; D and trimming were deduced from the DNA. The sample data list tens of thousands of clones, and 70% to 80% of these were observed just once. The ten largest clones take up roughly 7.1% of the sample.

A remark on this clone: This receptor's antigen is unknown. The record has no base qualities; no much larger clone is one base away.

The sample comprised PBMCs. The clonotype comes from a man in his sixties in good health and CMV-seronegative.

Here the CDR3 is given as CASSQGPVSNTEAFF. The base sequence is TGCGCCAGCAGCCAAGGCCCGGTTTCGAACACTGAAGCTTTCTTT. The V and J segments used are TRBV4-1 and TRBJ1-1; the D gene is unclear. The trim is 1 base for V and 1 base for J, with a gap of 10 bases between the germline ends. From a lookup of the germline V gene, CDR1 and CDR2 are MGHRA and YSYEKL. Including the terminal cysteine and phenylalanine, the CDR3 comprises 15 residues. Just CDR3 DNA is preserved here, 45 bases in frame from base 1.